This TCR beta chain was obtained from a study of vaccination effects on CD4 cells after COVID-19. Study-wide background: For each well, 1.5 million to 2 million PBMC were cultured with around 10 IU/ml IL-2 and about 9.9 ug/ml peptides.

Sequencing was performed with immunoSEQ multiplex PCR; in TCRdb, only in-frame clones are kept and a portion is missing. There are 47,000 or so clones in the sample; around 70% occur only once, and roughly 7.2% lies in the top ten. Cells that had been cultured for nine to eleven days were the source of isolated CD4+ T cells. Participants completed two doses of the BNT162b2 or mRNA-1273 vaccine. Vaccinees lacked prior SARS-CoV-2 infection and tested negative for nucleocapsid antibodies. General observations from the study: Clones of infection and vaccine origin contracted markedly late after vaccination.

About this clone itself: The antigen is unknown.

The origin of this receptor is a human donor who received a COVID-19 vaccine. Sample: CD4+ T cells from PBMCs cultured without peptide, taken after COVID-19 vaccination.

The CDR3 sequence: CASSEASRGRGGYTF. The CDR3 DNA reads TGTGCCAGCAGTGAAGCGAGCAGGGGGCGAGGTGGCTACACCTTC. The chain combines TRBV6-1 with TRBJ1-2, with TRBD1 matching over 8 bases. With 0 bases clipped from V and 7 bases from J, the junction kept 7 bases outside the gene matches. This CDR3 is built from 15 residues. Germline CDR1 MNHNS, CDR2 SASEGT.